A single sample is the source of the 21 T cell receptor beta chains below, sequenced in a study of blood T cell repertoires in COVID-19 (dated by TCRdb to the early 2020s). Library method: the immunoSEQ multiplex PCR assay. TCRdb stores this immuneACCESS table with in-frame sequences only. Part of the clones is absent; in the studies checked, under half of the shortfall reflects unresolved V genes, and no reason is known for the rest. In this sample the table shows 250,000 to 350,000 clones, more than 75% of which occur a single time. Of the sample, around 2% falls within the top ten clones. The sample comprised PBMCs or T cells enriched from blood (not recorded which). These receptors were collected from a woman aged 55 to 70 in a cohort exposed to, infected with or recovered from COVID-19 (not recorded which).

This clone was recorded a few times. The chain carries TRBV5-6 and TRBJ2-7, with D unclear. The CDR3 runs 12 residues. Germline loops: CDR1 SGHDT, CDR2 YYEEEE. The germline V and J ends were trimmed by 4 bases and 4 bases, with 9 bases remaining between them. The CDR3 here is CASSTDKYEQYF. In nucleotides, the CDR3 is TGTGCCAGCAGCACTGACAAGTACGAGCAGTACTTC.

The chain uses TRBV27 and TRBJ2-7, with TRBD1 matching over 11 bases. Losses at the gene ends were 5 bases for V and 6 bases for J; bases not matched to a gene: 6. The CDR3 has 14 amino acids. Looked up from germline, CDR1 is MNHEY and CDR2 is SMNVEV (reference sequence). CDR3 residues: CASSNRDRGFEQYF. Written as DNA, the CDR3 is TGTGCCAGCAGTAACCGGGACAGGGGGTTCGAGCAGTACTTC.

This chain links TRBV4-3 with TRBJ2-7; 8 nucleotides agree with TRBD1. CDR3 size: 15 residues. Germline V gene lookup returns CDR1 LGHNA and CDR2 YSLEER. With 0 bases clipped from V and 4 bases from J, the junction kept 5 bases outside the gene matches. CDR3 sequence: CASSQDDRGTYEQYF. The CDR3 DNA reads as TGCGCCAGCAGCCAAGATGACAGGGGAACGTACGAGCAGTACTTC.

The rearrangement uses TRBV25-1 and TRBJ2-7, with D possibly matching TRBD1 (5 bases). V lost 0 bases, J lost 4 bases, and 7 bases lay in between. Germline CDR1 is MGHDK and CDR2 is SYGVNS. The length of the CDR3 is 13 residues. This CDR3 reads CASSEYKGYEQYF. The CDR3 DNA follows: TGTGCCAGCAGTGAATATAAGGGGTACGAGCAGTACTTC.

This chain connects TRBV11-2 to TRBJ2-3, with TRBD2 matching over 10 bases. The germline V gene encodes CDR1 SGHAT and CDR2 FQNNGV. This CDR3 has 15 amino acids. Trimming took 6 bases from V and 8 from J; bases not matched to a gene: 11. CDR3 bases: TGTGCCAGCAGAGCCCCTAGCGGGAGCTGGGGTACGCAGTATTTT. This sequence encodes CASRAPSGSWGTQYF.

The J gene is TRBJ2-3, the V gene TRBV28; D call uncertain. The germline V gene has CDR1 MDHEN and CDR2 SYDVKM. The length of the CDR3 is 12 residues. V was clipped by 8 bases and J by 1 base, with 7 bases between them. The CDR3 DNA reads as TGTGCCAGCCACTCGGGCACAGATACGCAGTATTTT. It encodes CASHSGTDTQYF.

V usage is TRBV6-5 and J usage is TRBJ2-3; 7 bases fit TRBD2. Looked up from germline, CDR1 is MNHEY and CDR2 is SVGAGI. V dropped 4 bases and J dropped 0; count of bases not matched to a gene: 4. This CDR3 has 15 amino acids. The CDR3, as DNA: TGTGCCAGCAGTTCCTCGCGGGGGAGCACAGATACGCAGTATTTT. It codes for CASSSSRGSTDTQYF.

V is TRBV4-3 and J is TRBJ2-1; D is possibly TRBD1 (6 bases). V was trimmed by 8 bases and J by 4 bases, leaving 12 bases between them. This CDR3 has 13 residues. Germline values: CDR1 LGHNA, CDR2 YSLEER. CDR3 sequence: CASGGGYYNEQFF. As DNA, the CDR3 is TGCGCCAGCGGGGGCGGTTATTACAATGAGCAGTTCTTC.

The chain recombines TRBV5-1 with TRBJ2-1, with a tentative D call TRBD1 (5 bases). V was shortened by 0 bases and J by 9 bases, with 10 bases between the two germline ends. The CDR3 covers 13 residues. Germline CDR1 and CDR2: SGHRS and YFSETQ. CDR3 in DNA: TGCGCCAGCAGCTTGGGACAGTCGGGTGAGCAGTTCTTC. The encoded protein is CASSLGQSGEQFF.

This clone was recorded only once. The chain recombines TRBV5-8 with TRBJ2-3; maybe TRBD2 (6 bases). The CDR3 has 16 residues. Germline values: CDR1 SGHTS, CDR2 YDEGEE. Trimming took 0 bases from V and 0 from J, leaving 11 bases between them. The CDR3 here is CASSLDGGPSTDTQYF. The CDR3 coding sequence is TGTGCCAGCAGCTTGGACGGGGGTCCTAGCACAGATACGCAGTATTTT.

The J gene is TRBJ2-2, the V gene TRBV5-1; possible D gene TRBD2, 6 bases. The CDR3 covers 14 residues. Germline loops: CDR1 SGHRS, CDR2 YFSETQ. Trimming removed 4 bases from V and 7 bases from J, with 14 bases in between. Here the CDR3 reads CASSGGLQGGELFF. CDR3 DNA: TGCGCCAGCAGCGGGGGACTTCAAGGCGGGGAGCTGTTTTTT.

The sample holds a few counts of this clone. The rearrangement links TRBV28 to TRBJ1-1; TRBD1 matches 7 bases. The CDR3 sequence is 15 residues long. J was trimmed by 6 bases and V by 6 bases; bases with no gene match: 13. Germline CDR1 and CDR2: MDHEN and SYDVKM. The CDR3 loop reads CASSRPTRGRAEAFF. CDR3 DNA sequence: TGTGCCAGCAGCCGTCCGACTAGGGGGCGGGCTGAAGCTTTCTTT.

In this sample, this clone turned up a few times. At the DNA level, this CDR3 is encoded by other sequences in the same sample as well. Here the CDR3 DNA reads TGTGCCAGCTCACCGGACAGGATGAACACTGAAGCTTTCTTT. Its translation: CASSPDRMNTEAFF. The chain has TRBV18 and TRBJ1-1, with 7 positions matching TRBD1. The CDR3 is 14 residues long. CDR1 is KGHSH, CDR2 LQKENI, per germline. The junction had 1 base not matched to a gene; V was cut back by 3 bases and J by 0 bases.

This clone was found once. This CDR3 reads CSASSGLGNTEAFF. CDR3 nucleotides: TGCAGTGCTAGTTCAGGTTTAGGGAACACTGAAGCTTTCTTT. The chain uses TRBV20-1 and TRBJ1-1, with D unresolved. The ends were cut back, 3 bases at V and 1 base at J, with 12 bases in the middle. Per the germline V gene, CDR1 is DFQATT and CDR2 is SNEGSKA (reference sequence). This CDR3 spans 14 amino acids.

The rearrangement links TRBV11-3 to TRBJ2-3; the D gene is possibly TRBD2 (5 bases). The germline gives CDR1 SGHNT, CDR2 YENEEA. The CDR3 runs to 15 residues. V was clipped by 3 bases and J by 1 base, with 11 bases between them. DNA of the CDR3: TGTGCCAGCAGCTTTGGGGTTAGCGGCACAGATACGCAGTATTTT. Translated, it gives CASSFGVSGTDTQYF.

The DNA of the CDR3 is TGTGCCTGGAGCCCGGGGGGGGTTCCCGGGGAGCTGTTTTTT. It translates to CAWSPGGVPGELFF. The gene calls are TRBV30 and TRBJ2-2, with 8 bases that match TRBD2. The CDR3 spans 14 residues. Trimming cost V 3 bases and J 6 bases; bases outside gene matches: 6. Germline V gives CDR1 GTSNPN, CDR2 SVGIG (reference sequence).

The rearrangement links TRBV28 to TRBJ2-1; 12 nucleotides agree with TRBD2. Per the germline V gene, CDR1 is MDHEN and CDR2 is SYDVKM. The CDR3 is 13 amino acids. V was clipped by 4 bases and J by 15 bases; unmatched bases: 7. CDR3 sequence reads: CASSSTSGRSPFF. In DNA form, the CDR3 reads TGTGCCAGCAGTTCGACTAGCGGGAGATCCCCGTTCTTC. Full variable domain (missing parts from reference TRBV28 and TRBJ2-1): DVKVTQSSRYLVKRTGEKVFLECVQDMDHENMFWYRQDPGLGLRLIYFSYDVKMKEKGDIPEGYSVSREKKERFSLILESASTNQTSMYLCASSSTSGRSPFFGPGTRLTVL.

This clone was seen just once. V gene TRBV19 combines with J gene TRBJ1-5, with 7 bases fitting TRBD1. There are 14 residues in the CDR3. The germline V gene has CDR1 LNHDA and CDR2 SQIVND (reference sequence). J gave up 10 bases and V 6 bases, and 12 bases lay outside the gene matches. In DNA form, the CDR3 reads TGTGCCAGTAGAACTACAGGGGACTGGGTACCCCAGCATTTT. This codes for CASRTTGDWVPQHF.

In regard to this clone: Other DNA sequences within the sample encode an identical CDR3. V and J are TRBV7-9 and TRBJ1-5; TRBD1 might be the D (5 bases). The germline V gene has CDR1 SEHNR and CDR2 FQNEAQ (reference sequence). This CDR3 comprises 15 residues. With 2 bases removed from V and 2 bases from J, the gap between germline ends came to 10 bases. The CDR3 DNA reads TGTGCCAGCAGCTTAACGGGGGTCGGCAATCAGCCCCAGCATTTT. This encodes CASSLTGVGNQPQHF.

The chain links TRBV7-2 to TRBJ2-5; 11 nucleotides align to TRBD2. The CDR3 consists of 18 residues. CDR1 SGHTA and CDR2 FQGNSA come from the germline V gene. Trimming removed 5 bases from V and 2 bases from J; junction bases left unmatched: 13. The CDR3 region has the DNA TGTGCCAGCAGCCCCCCCCTAGCGGGAGGAAGGCGGCAAGAGACCCAGTACTTC. Encoded protein: CASSPPLAGGRRQETQYF.

This clone was detected once. CDR3 residues: CASSIAGTRNEQYF. DNA of the CDR3: TGTGCCAGTAGTATTGCCGGGACACGTAACGAGCAGTACTTC. The J gene is TRBJ2-7, the V gene TRBV19, with D possibly TRBD1 on 6 matching bases. The length of the CDR3 is 14 residues. Germline assignment: CDR1 LNHDA and CDR2 SQIVND (reference sequence). V was clipped by 3 bases and J by 5 bases, with 14 bases between them.